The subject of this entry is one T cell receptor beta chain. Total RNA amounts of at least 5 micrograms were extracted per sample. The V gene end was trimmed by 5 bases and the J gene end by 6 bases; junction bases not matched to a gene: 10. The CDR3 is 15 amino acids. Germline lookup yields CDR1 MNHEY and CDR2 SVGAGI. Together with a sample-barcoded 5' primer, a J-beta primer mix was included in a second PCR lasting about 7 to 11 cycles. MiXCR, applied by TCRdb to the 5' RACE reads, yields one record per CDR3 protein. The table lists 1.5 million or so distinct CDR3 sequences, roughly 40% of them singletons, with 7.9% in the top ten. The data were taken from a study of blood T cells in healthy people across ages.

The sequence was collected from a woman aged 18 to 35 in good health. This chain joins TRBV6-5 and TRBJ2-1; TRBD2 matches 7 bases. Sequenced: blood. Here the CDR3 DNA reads TGTGCCAGCAGTGAATCGGGAGGTGGGGTCAATGAGCAGTTCTTC. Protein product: CASSESGGGVNEQFF.